A selection of T cell receptor beta chains follows, all from one sample in a study of cytomegalovirus exposure and HLA in healthy donors. The table came from immunoSEQ multiplex PCR; TCRdb's copy has only in-frame clones and leaves some out. The table includes some 50,000 clones, 55% to 80% detected once. Sequencing used PBMCs. These receptors all come from a woman aged 50 to 65 in good health and CMV-seropositive. CDR3s include the opening cysteine and the closing phenylalanine or tryptophan. A D gene is named only where the DNA matches it firmly. Clone sizes are given selectively: once, few, many, or a class where the clone is expanded.

size,length,D,J,V,CDR3,DNA
.,12,.,TRBJ1-2,TRBV28,CASTNFREGYTF,TGTGCCAGCACGAACTTCAGGGAAGGCTACACCTTC
.,14,.,TRBJ1-5,TRBV5-8,CASSLTGGLQPQHF,TGTGCCAGCAGCTTGACGGGGGGTTTACAGCCCCAGCATTTT
.,15,.,TRBJ2-5,TRBV7-8,CASSFIGNPGETQYF,TGTGCCAGCAGCTTTATCGGGAACCCCGGGGAGACCCAGTACTTC
.,15,TRBD1,TRBJ2-5,TRBV4-1,CASKGQGAIGETQYF,TGCGCCAGCAAGGGGCAGGGGGCAATCGGAGAGACCCAGTACTTC
.,14,.,TRBJ2-7,TRBV6-1,CASSRTSISYEQYF,TGTGCCAGCAGCCGGACATCCATCTCCTACGAGCAGTACTTC
.,15,TRBD1,TRBJ1-6,TRBV7-8,CASSPTGGVNSPLHF,TGTGCCAGCAGCCCCACAGGGGGCGTAAATTCACCCCTCCACTTT
.,15,TRBD1,TRBJ1-1,TRBV2,CASRVGQVAYTEAFF,TGTGCCAGCAGGGTTGGACAGGTGGCCTACACTGAAGCTTTCTTT
few,14,TRBD1,TRBJ2-3,TRBV28,CASSRQGGPHTQYF,TGTGCCAGCAGTCGGCAAGGGGGCCCTCATACGCAGTATTTT
.,14,.,TRBJ1-1,TRBV7-2,CASSLELKITEAFF,TGTGCCAGCAGCTTAGAACTTAAGATCACTGAAGCTTTCTTT
.,14,.,TRBJ1-2,TRBV7-6,CASSLESGALGYTF,TGTGCCAGCAGCTTAGAGAGTGGTGCCTTGGGCTACACCTTC
.,15,TRBD1,TRBJ1-2,TRBV9,CASSVAGQGIYGYTF,TGTGCCAGCAGCGTCGCGGGACAGGGGATCTATGGCTACACCTTC
.,14,TRBD2,TRBJ2-5,TRBV19,CASSLVAGVRTQYF,TGTGCCAGTAGTCTCGTAGCGGGAGTCAGGACCCAGTACTTC
.,15,.,TRBJ2-3,TRBV19,CASSIDPGLTDTQYF,TGTGCCAGTAGTATAGATCCAGGGTTGACAGATACGCAGTATTTT
.,18,TRBD2,TRBJ2-3,TRBV28,CASSLILAGGSGTDTQYF,TGTGCCAGCAGTTTAATCCTAGCGGGAGGGTCGGGCACAGATACGCAGTATTTT
.,15,.,TRBJ2-7,TRBV4-3,CASSSISRGAYEQYF,TGCGCCAGCAGCTCGATTTCACGGGGAGCCTACGAGCAGTACTTC
.,15,.,TRBJ1-2,TRBV4-2,CASSQGEETVYGYTF,TGTGCCAGCAGCCAAGGGGAAGAGACAGTTTATGGCTACACCTTC
.,17,TRBD2,TRBJ2-7,TRBV19,CASSRGLAGGGLNEQYF,TGTGCCAGTAGTCGAGGACTAGCGGGAGGTGGGTTGAACGAGCAGTACTTC
.,15,.,TRBJ1-2,TRBV27,CASSLTPPGNDGYTF,TGTGCCAGCAGTCTAACCCCGCCAGGGAACGATGGCTACACCTTC
.,15,TRBD2,TRBJ2-7,TRBV9,CASSPFPSGAYEQYF,TGTGCCAGCAGCCCTTTCCCAAGCGGGGCCTACGAGCAGTACTTC
.,13,.,TRBJ2-1,TRBV7-8,CASSLVGGNEQFF,TGTGCCAGCAGCTTAGTAGGGGGAAATGAGCAGTTCTTC
.,15,TRBD1,TRBJ1-2,TRBV18,CASSPGTGGDYGYTF,TGTGCCAGCTCACCAGGGACAGGGGGAGACTATGGCTACACCTTC
.,13,.,TRBJ2-1,TRBV7-3,CASSLVPLAAQFF,TGTGCCAGCAGCTTAGTCCCCTTAGCGGCCCAGTTCTTC